This TCR beta chain was observed in a study of T cell responses to AZD1222 COVID-19 vaccine. Sequenced by immunoSEQ multiplex PCR; TCRdb stores in-frame clones only, minus some. The repertoire holds some 74,000 clones, with 90% as singletons. The sequence was collected from an adult who received the AZD1222 COVID-19 vaccine. The sample here was peripheral blood, taken 28 days after the second AZD1222 dose.

In nucleotides, the CDR3 is TGTGCCAGCAGCTTAGATGGGTCTAATCAGCCCCAGCATTTT. Protein product: CASSLDGSNQPQHF. The chain recombines TRBV11-2 with TRBJ1-5, with D uncertain. Germline V gene lookup returns CDR1 SGHAT and CDR2 FQNNGV. Trimming cost V 0 bases and J 4 bases, with 7 bases left between them. The CDR3 length is 14 residues.